A selection of T cell receptor beta chains follows, all from one sample in a study of neurological immune-mediated disorders. TCRdb ran MiXCR on the 5' RACE reads and lists one entry per CDR3 protein. The sample carries tens of thousands of distinct CDR3 sequences, just under 4.5% recorded once. The sequenced sample was PBMCs. The receptors derive from a woman aged 55-69 years with multiple sclerosis. Both conserved end residues are part of each CDR3. The D gene is left open where the match is weak. A row's size may be missing; if present it is once, few, many or a size class.

V gene: TRBV5-1; clone size: many; J gene: TRBJ2-7; D gene: NA; CDR3 protein: CASSLEPQAYEQYF; CDR3 DNA: TGCGCCAGCAGCTTGGAACCTCAAGCCTACGAGCAGTACTTC
V gene: TRBV5-6; clone size: many; J gene: TRBJ2-5; D gene: TRBD1; CDR3 protein: CASSLSTGTETQYF; CDR3 DNA: TGTGCCAGCAGCTTGTCGACAGGGACAGAGACCCAGTACTTC
V gene: TRBV4-3; clone size: few; J gene: TRBJ1-2; D gene: NA; CDR3 protein: CASSQGLQLDGYTF; CDR3 DNA: TGCGCCAGCAGCCAAGGGTTACAGCTAGATGGCTACACCTTC
V gene: TRBV24-1; clone size: NA; J gene: TRBJ1-5; D gene: TRBD1; CDR3 protein: CATSENRQGSGQPQHF; CDR3 DNA: TGTGCCACCAGTGAGAACAGACAGGGGAGTGGTCAGCCCCAGCATTTT
V gene: TRBV20-1; clone size: NA; J gene: TRBJ2-5; D gene: NA; CDR3 protein: CSARAPGVETQYF; CDR3 DNA: TGCAGTGCTAGAGCGCCGGGTGTGGAGACCCAGTACTTC
V gene: TRBV11-2; clone size: few; J gene: TRBJ2-2; D gene: NA; CDR3 protein: CASSILRTGELFF; CDR3 DNA: TGTGCCAGCAGCATCCTCAGGACCGGGGAGCTGTTTTTT
V gene: TRBV20-1; clone size: many; J gene: TRBJ2-3; D gene: NA; CDR3 protein: CSVEATDTQYF; CDR3 DNA: TGCAGTGTTGAGGCCACAGATACGCAGTATTTT
V gene: TRBV10-3; clone size: many; J gene: TRBJ2-3; D gene: NA; CDR3 protein: CAISESVSTDTQYF; CDR3 DNA: TGTGCCATCAGTGAGTCGGTGAGCACAGATACGCAGTATTTT
V gene: TRBV7-2; clone size: NA; J gene: TRBJ2-3; D gene: NA; CDR3 protein: CASSGGGRGFDTQYF; CDR3 DNA: TGTGCCAGCAGCGGGGGGGGCAGGGGATTCGATACGCAGTATTTT
V gene: TRBV7-8; clone size: many; J gene: TRBJ1-3; D gene: NA; CDR3 protein: CASSLDYRVGNTIYF; CDR3 DNA: TGTGCCAGCAGCTTAGATTACAGGGTTGGAAACACCATATATTTT
V gene: TRBV15; clone size: NA; J gene: TRBJ1-2; D gene: NA; CDR3 protein: CATSRELGSGGYTF; CDR3 DNA: TGTGCCACCAGCAGAGAGTTGGGTTCAGGAGGCTACACCTTC
V gene: TRBV9; clone size: NA; J gene: TRBJ1-6; D gene: NA; CDR3 protein: CASSDPQGYNSPLHF; CDR3 DNA: TGTGCCAGCAGCGACCCACAGGGTTATAATTCACCCCTCCACTTT
V gene: TRBV7-6; clone size: many; J gene: TRBJ2-7; D gene: NA; CDR3 protein: CASSLQDGEDYEQYF; CDR3 DNA: TGTGCCAGCAGCCTTCAGGACGGGGAAGACTACGAGCAGTACTTC
V gene: TRBV7-7; clone size: few; J gene: TRBJ2-1; D gene: NA; CDR3 protein: CASSRTGFDEQFF; CDR3 DNA: TGTGCCAGCAGCCGTACAGGGTTCGATGAGCAGTTCTTC
V gene: TRBV29-1; clone size: many; J gene: TRBJ1-1; D gene: NA; CDR3 protein: CSVEEGFEAFF; CDR3 DNA: TGCAGCGTTGAAGAAGGGTTTGAAGCTTTCTTT
V gene: TRBV7-2; clone size: NA; J gene: TRBJ1-5; D gene: NA; CDR3 protein: CASSLRSRVGQPQNF; CDR3 DNA: TGTGCCAGCAGCTTACGTTCCAGGGTAGGTCAGCCCCAGAATTTT
V gene: TRBV6-5; clone size: many; J gene: TRBJ1-2; D gene: NA; CDR3 protein: CASSYSDRDYGYTF; CDR3 DNA: TGTGCCAGCAGTTATTCGGACCGGGACTATGGCTACACCTTC
V gene: TRBV7-2; clone size: NA; J gene: TRBJ2-1; D gene: NA; CDR3 protein: CASSRTYRSYNEQFF; CDR3 DNA: TGTGCCAGCAGCCGGACGTACAGATCCTACAATGAGCAGTTCTTC
V gene: TRBV7-2; clone size: NA; J gene: TRBJ2-5; D gene: NA; CDR3 protein: CASSLGVPPETQYF; CDR3 DNA: TGTGCCAGCAGCTTAGGGGTCCCTCCAGAGACCCAGTACTTC
V gene: TRBV12-3/TRBV12-4; clone size: many; J gene: TRBJ2-5; D gene: NA; CDR3 protein: CASSLGAGETQYF; CDR3 DNA: TGTGCCAGCAGTTTGGGAGCGGGAGAGACCCAGTACTTC
V gene: TRBV12-3/TRBV12-4; clone size: many; J gene: TRBJ2-1; D gene: TRBD1; CDR3 protein: CASSLWQGDEQFF; CDR3 DNA: TGTGCCAGCAGTTTGTGGCAGGGGGATGAGCAGTTCTTC
V gene: TRBV9; clone size: many; J gene: TRBJ2-3; D gene: NA; CDR3 protein: CASSPIPSRDTQYF; CDR3 DNA: TGTGCCAGCAGCCCGATCCCTAGCAGAGATACGCAGTATTTT
V gene: TRBV4-3; clone size: many; J gene: TRBJ2-6; D gene: NA; CDR3 protein: CASAPWVGGANVLTF; CDR3 DNA: TGCGCCAGCGCTCCTTGGGTGGGTGGGGCCAACGTCCTGACTTTC
V gene: TRBV5-1; clone size: few; J gene: TRBJ1-4; D gene: NA; CDR3 protein: CASRGTAEKLFF; CDR3 DNA: TGCGCCAGCCGTGGGACCGCTGAAAAACTGTTTTTT
V gene: TRBV7-2; clone size: few; J gene: TRBJ1-1; D gene: TRBD1; CDR3 protein: CASSPRTGGAEAFF; CDR3 DNA: TGTGCCAGCAGCCCTAGGACAGGGGGCGCTGAAGCTTTCTTT
V gene: TRBV20-1; clone size: NA; J gene: TRBJ2-7; D gene: NA; CDR3 protein: CSVVGDRREQYF; CDR3 DNA: TGCAGTGTGGTGGGAGACAGAAGGGAGCAGTACTTC